These 7 T cell receptor beta chains came from one sample sequenced in a study of blood T cell repertoires in COVID-19. Using immunoSEQ multiplex PCR, the repertoire was profiled, and TCRdb retains in-frame clones only, with some absent. The sample yields 270,000 or so clones, approximately 90% seen once. The sample comprised peripheral blood. These TCRs come from a middle-aged man with acute or convalescent COVID-19.

V gene TRBV7-2 combines with J gene TRBJ2-7; the match to TRBD1 covers 7 bases. Germline V gene sequence: CDR1 SGHTA, CDR2 FQGNSA. V gave up 4 bases and J gave up 4 bases; unmatched junction bases: 4. This CDR3 has 13 residues. The CDR3 sequence: CASSSTGWYEQYF. The CDR3 DNA reads TGTGCCAGCAGCTCGACAGGGTGGTACGAGCAGTACTTC. The variable domain in full, with the rest retrieved from reference TRBV7-2 and TRBJ2-7, is GAGVSQSPSNKVTEKGKDVELRCDPISGHTALYWYRQSLGQGLEFLIYFQGNSAPDKSGLPSDRFSAERTGGSVSTLTIQRTQQEDSAVYLCASSSTGWYEQYFGPGTRLTVT.

This clone was found once. The chain has TRBV3-1 (or the pseudogene TRBV3-2) and TRBJ2-1; weak D call: TRBD2 (5 bases). The germline V gene encodes CDR1 LGHDT and CDR2 YNNKEL (reference sequence). Trimming cost V 0 bases and J 9 bases, with 12 bases left between them. This CDR3 is built from 14 residues. The CDR3 is CASSQDIARSEQFF. DNA of the CDR3: TGTGCCAGCAGCCAAGATATAGCGCGAAGTGAGCAGTTCTTC.

The chain recombines TRBV25-1 with TRBJ2-7; no firm D call. Trimming took off 4 bases at V and 4 bases at J, with 5 bases between the two ends. This CDR3 spans 11 amino acids. Germline assignment: CDR1 MGHDK and CDR2 SYGVNS. CDR3 sequence (DNA): TGTGCCAGCAGTGGCGGTTACGAGCAGTACTTC. Residues: CASSGGYEQYF.

The V call is TRBV3-1 (or the pseudogene TRBV3-2), the J call TRBJ2-3; perhaps TRBD2 as D (6 bases). The CDR3 extends over 14 amino acids. V was trimmed by 4 bases and J by 4 bases, leaving 12 bases between them. The V gene's germline CDR1 is LGHDT and CDR2 YNNKEL (reference sequence). This chain's CDR3 is CASSLGLSPDTQYF. The CDR3 DNA reads as TGTGCCAGCAGCCTGGGACTTTCCCCAGATACGCAGTATTTT.

The chain links TRBV13 to TRBJ1-2; no definite D call. Trimming took off 3 bases at V and 7 bases at J, with 12 bases between the two ends. This CDR3 comprises 13 residues. Germline CDR1 PRHDT, CDR2 FYEKMQ (reference sequence). CDR3 nucleotides: TGTGCCAGCAGCTTCAGTGGGCCCTTTGGCTACACCTTC. It specifies CASSFSGPFGYTF.

This rearrangement joins TRBV5-1 to TRBJ2-7, with D maybe TRBD1 (6 bases). The V and J ends lost 5 bases and 4 bases respectively, with 10 bases between them. The CDR3 has 12 amino acids. Germline assignment: CDR1 SGHRS and CDR2 YFSETQ. The CDR3 spells CASRLDSYEQYF. For the CDR3, the DNA is TGCGCCAGCAGGCTGGACAGTTACGAGCAGTACTTC.

The sample holds one count of this clone. The CDR3 bases are TGTGCCAGCAGCCCGGGGGGAGGGAATGAAAAACTGTTTTTT. It translates to CASSPGGGNEKLFF. J is TRBJ1-4 and V is TRBV9, with TRBD1 as a possible D gene (5 bases). V was shortened by 4 bases and J by 5 bases, with 12 bases between the two germline ends. Germline-derived CDR1 and CDR2 are SGDLS and YYNGEE. This CDR3 has 14 amino acids.